The present entry profiles one T cell receptor beta chain with its context. This sample was included in a study of blood T cell repertoires in COVID-19. Study context: The United States, Italy and Spain supplied acute and convalescent COVID-19 samples. PBMCs, B-cell-depleted T cells, or T cells provided the cDNA or gDNA that made up the material.

Measured with immunoSEQ multiplex PCR; TCRdb has only the in-frame clones, and not every one. The sample consists of about 60,000 clones, roughly 80% of them appearing once. The CDR3 sequence is 15 residues long. Germline values: CDR1 SGHTA, CDR2 FQGNSA. J lost 7 bases, V lost 1 base, and 7 bases had no gene match. The rearrangement uses TRBV7-2 and TRBJ2-4; TRBD2 aligns across 7 bases. Specimen: peripheral blood. The sequence was obtained from a man between 65 and 85 years old with active COVID-19. The CDR3 sequence is CASSLDRVSGNIQYF. The CDR3 DNA reads TGTGCCAGCAGCTTAGATCGGGTTAGCGGGAACATTCAGTACTTC.